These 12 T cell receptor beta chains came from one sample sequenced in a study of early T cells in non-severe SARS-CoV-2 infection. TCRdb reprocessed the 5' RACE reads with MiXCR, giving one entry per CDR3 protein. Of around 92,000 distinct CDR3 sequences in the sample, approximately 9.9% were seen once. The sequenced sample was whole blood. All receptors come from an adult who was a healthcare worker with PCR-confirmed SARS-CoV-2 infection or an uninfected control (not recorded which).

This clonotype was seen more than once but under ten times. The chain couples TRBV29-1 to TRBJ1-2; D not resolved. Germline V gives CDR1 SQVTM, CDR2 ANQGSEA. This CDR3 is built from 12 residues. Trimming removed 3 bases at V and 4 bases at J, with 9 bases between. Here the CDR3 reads CSVDVVPYGYTF. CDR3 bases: TGCAGCGTTGATGTGGTACCCTATGGCTACACCTTC.

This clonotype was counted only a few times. CDR3 bases: TGCAGCGTTTTAGTGTTTGAGCAGTTCTTC. This sequence encodes CSVLVFEQFF. The chain is built from TRBV29-1 and TRBJ2-1; D is unclear. The CDR3 has 10 amino acids. Germline CDR1 SQVTM, CDR2 ANQGSEA. V lost 5 bases to trimming and J lost 9 bases, with 8 bases between them.

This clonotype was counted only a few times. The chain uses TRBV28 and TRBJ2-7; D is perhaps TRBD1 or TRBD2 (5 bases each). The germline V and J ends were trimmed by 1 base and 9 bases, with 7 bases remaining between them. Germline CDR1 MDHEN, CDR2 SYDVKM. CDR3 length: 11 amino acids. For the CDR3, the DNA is TGTGCCAGCAGTTTATCAGGGACGCAGTACTTC. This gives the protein CASSLSGTQYF.

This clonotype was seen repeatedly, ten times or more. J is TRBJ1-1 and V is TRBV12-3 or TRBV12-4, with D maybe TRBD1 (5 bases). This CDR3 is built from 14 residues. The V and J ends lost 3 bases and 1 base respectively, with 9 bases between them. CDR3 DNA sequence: TGTGCCAGCAGTTTTTTGAGGGGGAACACTGAAGCTTTCTTT. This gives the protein CASSFLRGNTEAFF.

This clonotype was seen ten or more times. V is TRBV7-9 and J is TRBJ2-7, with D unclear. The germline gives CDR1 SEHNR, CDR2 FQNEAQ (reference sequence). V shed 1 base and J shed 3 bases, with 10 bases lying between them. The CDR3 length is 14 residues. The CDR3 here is CASSLEIGNYEQYF. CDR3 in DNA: TGTGCCAGCAGCTTAGAAATAGGGAACTACGAGCAGTACTTC. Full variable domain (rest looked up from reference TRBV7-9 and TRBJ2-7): DTGVSQNPRHKITKRGQNVTFRCDPISEHNRLYWYRQTLGQGPEFLTYFQNEAQLEKSRLLSDRFSAERPKGSFSTLEIQRTEQGDSAMYLCASSLEIGNYEQYFGPGTRLTVT.

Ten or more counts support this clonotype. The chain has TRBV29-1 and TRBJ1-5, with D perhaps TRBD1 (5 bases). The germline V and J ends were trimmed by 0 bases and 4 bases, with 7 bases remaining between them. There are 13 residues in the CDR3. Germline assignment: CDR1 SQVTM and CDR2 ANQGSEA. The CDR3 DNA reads TGCAGCGTTGAAGAGGGGGTAAATCAGCCCCAGCATTTT. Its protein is CSVEEGVNQPQHF.

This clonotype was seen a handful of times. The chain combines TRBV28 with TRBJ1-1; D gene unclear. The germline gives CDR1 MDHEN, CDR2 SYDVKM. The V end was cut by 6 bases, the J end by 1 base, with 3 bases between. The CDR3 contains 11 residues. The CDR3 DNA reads TGTGCCAGCAGATCGAACACTGAAGCTTTCTTT. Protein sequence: CASRSNTEAFF.

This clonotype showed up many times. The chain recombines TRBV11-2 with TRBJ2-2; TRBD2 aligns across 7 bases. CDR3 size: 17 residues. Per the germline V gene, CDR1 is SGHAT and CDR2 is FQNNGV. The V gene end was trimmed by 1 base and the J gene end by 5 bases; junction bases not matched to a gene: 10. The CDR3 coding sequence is TGTGCCAGCAGCTTAGTCCCCGGTGGGGGGGTTACCGGGGAGCTGTTTTTT. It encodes CASSLVPGGGVTGELFF.

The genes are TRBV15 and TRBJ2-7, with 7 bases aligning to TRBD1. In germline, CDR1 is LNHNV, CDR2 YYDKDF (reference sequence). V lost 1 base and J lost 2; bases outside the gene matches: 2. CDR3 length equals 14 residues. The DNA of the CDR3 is TGTGCCACCAGCAGAGGGGACAGAGCCTACGAGCAGTACTTC. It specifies CATSRGDRAYEQYF.

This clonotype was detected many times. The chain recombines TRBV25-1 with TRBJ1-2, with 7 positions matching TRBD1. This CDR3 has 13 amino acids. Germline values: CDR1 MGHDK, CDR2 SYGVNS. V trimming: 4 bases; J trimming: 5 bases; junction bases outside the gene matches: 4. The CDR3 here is CASSVSRGYGYTF. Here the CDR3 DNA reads TGTGCCAGCAGTGTCAGCAGGGGGTATGGCTACACCTTC.

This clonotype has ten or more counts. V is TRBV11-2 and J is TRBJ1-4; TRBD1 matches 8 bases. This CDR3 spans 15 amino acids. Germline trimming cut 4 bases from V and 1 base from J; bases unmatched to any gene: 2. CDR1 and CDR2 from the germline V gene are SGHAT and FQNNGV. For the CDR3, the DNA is TGTGCCAGCAGCTGGACAGGGCTAACTAATGAAAAACTGTTTTTT. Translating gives CASSWTGLTNEKLFF. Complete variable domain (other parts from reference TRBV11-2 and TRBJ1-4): EAGVAQSPRYKIIEKRQSVAFWCNPISGHATLYWYQQILGQGPKLLIQFQNNGVVDDSQLPKDRFSAERLKGVDSTLKIQPAKLEDSAVYLCASSWTGLTNEKLFFGSGTQLSVL.

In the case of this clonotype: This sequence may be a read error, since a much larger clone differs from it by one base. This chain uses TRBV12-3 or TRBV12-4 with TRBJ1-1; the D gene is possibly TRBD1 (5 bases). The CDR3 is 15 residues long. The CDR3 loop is CASSPGQLRNTEASF. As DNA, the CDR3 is TGTGCCAGCAGTCCGGGGCAGCTAAGGAACACTGAAGCTTCCTTT.